This record concerns one T cell receptor (beta chain) sequence. The germline V gene has CDR1 MNHEY and CDR2 SMNVEV (reference sequence). The CDR3 has 16 residues. The V end was cut by 2 bases, the J end by 5 bases, with 17 bases between. The entry originates in a study of blood T cell repertoires in COVID-19. Study details: Acute and convalescent COVID-19 specimens originated in the United States, Italy and Spain.

TCRdb's table, derived via immunoSEQ multiplex PCR, lists solely in-frame clones and lacks some. Among over 150,000 clones listed, around nine tenths were seen once. This chain uses TRBV27 with TRBJ2-3; D is uncertain. This sequence originates from a woman aged 18-30 years who had recovered from COVID-19. What was sequenced was peripheral blood. This CDR3 reads CASSLNGLGRVDTQYF. The CDR3 DNA is TGTGCCAGCAGTTTAAATGGCCTGGGTCGGGTAGATACGCAGTATTTT.